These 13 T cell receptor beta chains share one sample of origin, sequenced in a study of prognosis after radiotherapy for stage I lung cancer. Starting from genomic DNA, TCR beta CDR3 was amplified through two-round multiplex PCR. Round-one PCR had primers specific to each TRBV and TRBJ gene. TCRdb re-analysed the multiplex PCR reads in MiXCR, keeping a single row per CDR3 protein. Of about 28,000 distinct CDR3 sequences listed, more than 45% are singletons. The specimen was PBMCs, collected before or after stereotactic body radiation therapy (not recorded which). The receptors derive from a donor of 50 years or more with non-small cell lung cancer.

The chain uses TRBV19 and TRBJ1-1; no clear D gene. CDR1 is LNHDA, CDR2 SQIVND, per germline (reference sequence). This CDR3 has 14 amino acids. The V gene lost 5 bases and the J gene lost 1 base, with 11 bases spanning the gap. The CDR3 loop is CASSFWAANTEAFF. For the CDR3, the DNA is TGTGCCAGTAGTTTTTGGGCCGCGAACACTGAAGCTTTCTTT.

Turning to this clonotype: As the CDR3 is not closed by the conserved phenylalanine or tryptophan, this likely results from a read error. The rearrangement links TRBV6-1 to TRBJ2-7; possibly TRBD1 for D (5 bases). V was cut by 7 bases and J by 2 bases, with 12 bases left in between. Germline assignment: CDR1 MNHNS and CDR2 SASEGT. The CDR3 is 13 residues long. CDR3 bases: TGTGCCAGCATACCCCGGACAACCTACGAGCAGTACCTC. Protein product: CASIPRTTYEQYL.

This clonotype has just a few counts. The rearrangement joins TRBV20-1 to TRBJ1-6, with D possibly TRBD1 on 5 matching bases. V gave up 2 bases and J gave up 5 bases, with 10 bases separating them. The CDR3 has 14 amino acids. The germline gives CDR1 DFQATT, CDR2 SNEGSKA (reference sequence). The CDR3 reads CSARKGRDNSPLHF. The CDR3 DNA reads TGCAGTGCTAGAAAGGGGCGGGATAATTCACCCCTCCACTTT.

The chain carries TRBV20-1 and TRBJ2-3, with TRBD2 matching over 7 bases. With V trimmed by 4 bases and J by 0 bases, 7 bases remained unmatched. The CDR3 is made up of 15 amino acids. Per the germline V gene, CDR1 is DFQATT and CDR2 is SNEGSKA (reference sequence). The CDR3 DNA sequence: TGCAGTGCTATGTCGGGGGGTCCTAGCACAGATACGCAGTATTTT. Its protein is CSAMSGGPSTDTQYF.

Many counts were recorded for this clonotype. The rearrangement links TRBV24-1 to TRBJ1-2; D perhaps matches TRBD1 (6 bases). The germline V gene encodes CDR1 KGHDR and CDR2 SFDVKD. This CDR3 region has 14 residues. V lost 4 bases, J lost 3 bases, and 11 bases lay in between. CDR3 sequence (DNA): TGTGCCACCAGTGAAGGGGGTGGGTACTATGGCTACACCTTC. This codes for CATSEGGGYYGYTF.

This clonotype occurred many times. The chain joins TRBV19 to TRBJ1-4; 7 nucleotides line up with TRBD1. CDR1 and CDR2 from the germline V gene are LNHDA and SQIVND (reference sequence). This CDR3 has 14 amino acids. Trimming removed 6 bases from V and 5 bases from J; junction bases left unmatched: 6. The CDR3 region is CASSATGPNEKLFF. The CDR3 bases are TGTGCCAGTAGCGCGACAGGGCCAAATGAAAAACTGTTTTTT.

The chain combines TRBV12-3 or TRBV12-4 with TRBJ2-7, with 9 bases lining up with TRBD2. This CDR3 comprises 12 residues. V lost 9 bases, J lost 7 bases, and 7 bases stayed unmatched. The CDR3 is CARRRAGGEQYF. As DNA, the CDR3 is TGTGCCAGAAGGAGAGCGGGGGGTGAGCAGTACTTC.

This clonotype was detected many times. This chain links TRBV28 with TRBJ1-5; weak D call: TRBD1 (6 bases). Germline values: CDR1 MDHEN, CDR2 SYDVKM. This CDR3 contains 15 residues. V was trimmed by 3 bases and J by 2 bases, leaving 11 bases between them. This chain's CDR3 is CASSLRGAGNQPQHF. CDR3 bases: TGTGCCAGCAGTTTGCGGGGGGCAGGCAATCAGCCCCAGCATTTT.

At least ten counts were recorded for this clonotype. The CDR3, as DNA: TGTGCCAGCAGCTTAAGTTCAACGGCCCCGAAAGCTTTCTTT. Translating it yields CASSLSSTAPKAFF. V is TRBV11-2 and J is TRBJ1-1; D remains unclear. In germline, CDR1 is SGHAT, CDR2 FQNNGV. This CDR3 contains 14 residues. The germline V and J ends were trimmed by 2 bases and 9 bases, with 16 bases remaining between them.

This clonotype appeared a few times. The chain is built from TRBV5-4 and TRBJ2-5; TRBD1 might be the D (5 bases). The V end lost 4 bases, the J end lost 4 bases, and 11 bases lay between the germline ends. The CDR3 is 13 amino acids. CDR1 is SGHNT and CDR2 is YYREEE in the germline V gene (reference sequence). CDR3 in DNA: TGTGCCAGCAGCAGGGCCCAGGGAGAGACCCAGTACTTC. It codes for CASSRAQGETQYF.

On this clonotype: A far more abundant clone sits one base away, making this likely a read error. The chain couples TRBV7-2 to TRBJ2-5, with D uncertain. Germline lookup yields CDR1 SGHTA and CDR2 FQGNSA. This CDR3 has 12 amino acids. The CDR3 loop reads CANSSDGETQYF. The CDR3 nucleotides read TGTGCCAACAGCTCCGATGGGGAGACCCAGTACTTC.

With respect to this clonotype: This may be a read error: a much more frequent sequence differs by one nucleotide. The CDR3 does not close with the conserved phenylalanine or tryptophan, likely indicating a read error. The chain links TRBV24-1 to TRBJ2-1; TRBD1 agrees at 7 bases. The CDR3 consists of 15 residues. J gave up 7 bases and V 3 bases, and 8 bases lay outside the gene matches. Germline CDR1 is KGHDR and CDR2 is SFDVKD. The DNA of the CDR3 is TGTGCCACCAGTGATCAGACAGGGTTGTTGAATGAGCAGTTCCTC. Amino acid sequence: CATSDQTGLLNEQFL.

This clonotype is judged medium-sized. Here the CDR3 DNA reads TGTGCCAGCAGTATAATGGGACGACATGGCTACACCTTC. It yields the protein CASSIMGRHGYTF. The chain joins TRBV12-3 or TRBV12-4 to TRBJ1-2, with D perhaps matching TRBD1 (5 bases). V lost 5 bases to trimming and J lost 6 bases, with 13 bases between them. This CDR3 spans 13 amino acids.